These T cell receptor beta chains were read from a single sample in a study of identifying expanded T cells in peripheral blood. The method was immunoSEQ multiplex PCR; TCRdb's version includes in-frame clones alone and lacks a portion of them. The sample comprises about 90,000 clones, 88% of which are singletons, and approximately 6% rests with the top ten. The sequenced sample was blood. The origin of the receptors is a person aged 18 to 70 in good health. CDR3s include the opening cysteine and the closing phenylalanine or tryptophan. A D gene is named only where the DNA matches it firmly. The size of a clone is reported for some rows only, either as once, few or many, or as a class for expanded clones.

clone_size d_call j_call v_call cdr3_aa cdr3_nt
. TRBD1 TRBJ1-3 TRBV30 CAWRDRGPGNTIYF TGTGCCTGGAGGGACAGGGGGCCAGGAAACACCATATATTTT
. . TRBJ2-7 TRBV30 CAWSLGSRSRYEQYF TGTGCCTGGAGTCTGGGGAGCAGAAGCCGCTACGAGCAGTACTTC
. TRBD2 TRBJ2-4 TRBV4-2 CASSPTSGGAKNIQYF TGTGCCAGCAGCCCGACTAGCGGGGGGGCCAAAAACATTCAGTACTTC
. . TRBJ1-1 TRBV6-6 CASSPNTEAFF TGTGCCAGCAGTCCTAACACTGAAGCTTTCTTT
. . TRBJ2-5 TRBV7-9 CASSAGTETQYF TGTGCCAGCAGCGCGGGGACGGAGACCCAGTACTTC
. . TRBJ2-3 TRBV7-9 CASSLGLRELGTDTQYF TGTGCCAGCAGCTTAGGCCTAAGGGAATTGGGCACAGATACGCAGTATTTT
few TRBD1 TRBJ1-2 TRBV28 CASSLGGTAYGYTF TGTGCCAGCAGTTTAGGTGGGACAGCCTATGGCTACACCTTC
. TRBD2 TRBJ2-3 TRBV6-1 CASSASGDTDTQYF TGTGCCAGCAGTGCTAGCGGGGACACAGATACGCAGTATTTT
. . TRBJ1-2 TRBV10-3 CAISESGRGPGYTF TGTGCCATCAGTGAGTCAGGAAGGGGCCCCGGCTACACCTTC
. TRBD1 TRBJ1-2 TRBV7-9 CASSRGGTGNYGYTF TGTGCCAGCAGCCGCGGGGGGACAGGGAATTATGGCTACACCTTC
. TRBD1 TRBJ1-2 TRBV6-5 CASSNFRGDGYTF TGTGCCAGCAGCAACTTCAGGGGGGATGGCTACACCTTC
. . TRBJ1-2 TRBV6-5 CASSPRDIYGYTF TGTGCCAGCAGTCCGCGGGACATCTATGGCTACACCTTC
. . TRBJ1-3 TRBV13 CASSTTESSGNTIYF TGTGCCAGCAGCACTACCGAAAGCTCTGGAAACACCATATATTTT